Described below is a single T cell receptor beta chain sequence and its context. Its antigen is currently unknown. The data were obtained in a study of graft-versus-host responses after intestinal transplantation. At the level of the study: Those transplanted obtained multivisceral, liver-intestinal, or isolated intestinal grafts. Every transplant recipient was induced with anti-thymocyte globulin, then maintained on tacrolimus and steroids for around 3 years.

Assay: immunoSEQ multiplex PCR; the TCRdb copy retains only in-frame clones and omits some. The table shows around 67,000 clones, with around 82% occurring only once. Findings and limits, study-wide: Recipient marrow contained GvH clones, some of which appeared first in ileum or blood. Those patients showing graft-donor T cell macrochimerism displayed high graft-versus-host to host-versus-graft clonal ratios in allografts.

V shed 2 bases, J shed 2 bases, and the junction held 2 bases outside the gene matches. The length of the CDR3 is 14 residues. Germline V gene sequence: CDR1 MDHEN, CDR2 SYDVKM. The TCR sequence derives from a human donor who was the organ donor for an intestinal transplant. The gene calls are TRBV28 and TRBJ2-7; 8 bases align to TRBD1. This specimen was unstimulated CD4+ T cells sorted from spleen or lymph node cells, taken before transplant. The CDR3 bases are TGTGCCAGCAGTTTAGCAGGGGGCCCCTACGAGCAGTACGTC. It codes for CASSLAGGPYEQYV.